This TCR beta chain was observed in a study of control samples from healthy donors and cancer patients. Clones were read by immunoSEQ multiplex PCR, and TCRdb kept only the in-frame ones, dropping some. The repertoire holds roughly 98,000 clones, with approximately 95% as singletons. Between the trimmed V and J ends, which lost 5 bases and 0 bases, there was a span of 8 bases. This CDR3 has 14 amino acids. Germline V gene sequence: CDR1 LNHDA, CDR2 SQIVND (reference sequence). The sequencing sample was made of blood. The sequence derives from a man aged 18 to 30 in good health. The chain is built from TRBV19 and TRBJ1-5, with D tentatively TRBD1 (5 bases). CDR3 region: CASSGGHSNQPQHF. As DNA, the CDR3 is TGTGCCAGTAGTGGGGGTCATAGCAATCAGCCCCAGCATTTT.